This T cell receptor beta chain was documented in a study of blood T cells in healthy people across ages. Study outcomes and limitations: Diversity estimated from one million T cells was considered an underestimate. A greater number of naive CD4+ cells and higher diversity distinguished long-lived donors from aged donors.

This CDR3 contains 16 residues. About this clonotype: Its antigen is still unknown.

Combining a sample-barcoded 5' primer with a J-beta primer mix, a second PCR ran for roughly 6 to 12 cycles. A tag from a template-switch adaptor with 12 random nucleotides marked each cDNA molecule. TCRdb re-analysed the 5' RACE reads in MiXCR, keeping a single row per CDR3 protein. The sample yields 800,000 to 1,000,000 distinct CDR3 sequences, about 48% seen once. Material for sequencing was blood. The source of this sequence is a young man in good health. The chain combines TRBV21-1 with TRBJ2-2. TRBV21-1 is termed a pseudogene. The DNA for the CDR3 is TGTGCCAGCAGCACAAAAGAAACAGACCCTACCGGGGAGCTGTTTTTT. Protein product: CASSTKETDPTGELFF.